This TCR beta chain derives from a study of glioma-infiltrating T cells after dendritic cell vaccination. This CDR3 comprises 14 residues. CDR1 and CDR2 from the germline V gene are SGHKS and YYEKEE (reference sequence). Trimming at V came to 4 bases and at J to 6 bases, leaving 6 bases not matched to a gene. Primers: 60 V beta forward and 13 J beta reverse. Sequencing was performed with immunoSEQ multiplex PCR; in TCRdb, only in-frame clones are kept and a portion is missing. The repertoire has approximately 82,000 clones, 70% to 90% of them found once; the top ten carry 3% to 4%. The sample consisted of blood, taken before dendritic cell vaccination. The TCR originated in a human donor with glioblastoma. The V gene is TRBV5-5, the J gene TRBJ1-1, with 10 bases fitting TRBD1. The CDR3 loop is CASSGGQGGSEAFF. Written as DNA, the CDR3 is TGTGCCAGCAGCGGCGGACAGGGGGGGTCTGAAGCTTTCTTT.